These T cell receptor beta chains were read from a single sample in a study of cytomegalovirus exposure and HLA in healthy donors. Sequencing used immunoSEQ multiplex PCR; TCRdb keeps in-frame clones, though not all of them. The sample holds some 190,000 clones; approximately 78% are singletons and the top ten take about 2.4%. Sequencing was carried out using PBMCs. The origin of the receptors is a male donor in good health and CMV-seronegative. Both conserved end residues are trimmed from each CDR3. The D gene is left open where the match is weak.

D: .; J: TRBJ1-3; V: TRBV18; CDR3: ASSPNQSSGNTIY
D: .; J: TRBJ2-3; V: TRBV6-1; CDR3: ASSEDREGTDTQY
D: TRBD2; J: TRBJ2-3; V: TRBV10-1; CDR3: ASRSSGRNTDTQY
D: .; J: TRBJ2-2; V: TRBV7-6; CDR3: ASSLAGRGSGTGELF
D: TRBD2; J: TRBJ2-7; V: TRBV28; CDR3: ASSLVGSGAYEQY
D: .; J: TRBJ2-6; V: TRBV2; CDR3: ASGLRNSGANVLT
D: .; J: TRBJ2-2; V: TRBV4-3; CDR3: ASSQETATGELF
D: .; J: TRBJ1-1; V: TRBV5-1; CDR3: ASSLKVPGANTEAF
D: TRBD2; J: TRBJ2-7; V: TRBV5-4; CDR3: ASSLGEGHYEQY
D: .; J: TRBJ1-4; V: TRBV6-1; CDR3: ASRGLQGGEKLF
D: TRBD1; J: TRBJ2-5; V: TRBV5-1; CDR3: ASRERGRREETQY
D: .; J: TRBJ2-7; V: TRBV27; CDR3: ASSSGTRPYEQY
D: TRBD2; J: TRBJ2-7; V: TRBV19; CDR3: ASSPLAGARYEQY
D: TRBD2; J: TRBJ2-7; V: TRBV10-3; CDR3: ASTTSGETYSYEQY
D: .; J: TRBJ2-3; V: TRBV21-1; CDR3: ASSKVAGPGDTQY
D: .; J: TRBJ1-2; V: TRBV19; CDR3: ATITSHGTSGYT
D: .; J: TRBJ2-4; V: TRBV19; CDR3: ASSRGAIAGQAKNIQY
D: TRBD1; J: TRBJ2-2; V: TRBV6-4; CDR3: ASSETGGGTGELF
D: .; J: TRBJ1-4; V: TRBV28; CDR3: ASSSRRVNEKLF
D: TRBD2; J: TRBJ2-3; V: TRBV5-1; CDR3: ASSLATSGSTDTQY
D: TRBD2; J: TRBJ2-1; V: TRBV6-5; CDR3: ASTQTSADEQF
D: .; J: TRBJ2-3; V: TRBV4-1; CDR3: ASSQVFLGAELRHTQY
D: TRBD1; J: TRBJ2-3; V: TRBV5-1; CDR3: ASADRGQADTQY
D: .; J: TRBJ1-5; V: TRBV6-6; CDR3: ASSYDGPGQPQH
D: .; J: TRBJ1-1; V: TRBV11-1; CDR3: ASSAQGLGTEAF
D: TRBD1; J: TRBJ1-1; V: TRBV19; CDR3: ASRGTGSNTEAF
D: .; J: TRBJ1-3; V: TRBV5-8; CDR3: ASSFAGSGNTIY
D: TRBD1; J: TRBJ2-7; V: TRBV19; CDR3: ASSTANRGTYEQY
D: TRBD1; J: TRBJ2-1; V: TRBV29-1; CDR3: SVEPGTGQRQF
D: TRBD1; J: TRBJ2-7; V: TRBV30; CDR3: AWSVGTGSYEQY
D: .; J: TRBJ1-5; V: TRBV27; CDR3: ASRDGYNQPQH
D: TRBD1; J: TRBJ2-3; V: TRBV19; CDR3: ASRTGGGADTQY
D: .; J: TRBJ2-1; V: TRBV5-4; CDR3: ASSPVLGNNEQF
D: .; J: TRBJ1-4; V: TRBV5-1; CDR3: ASSLSTTTNEKLF
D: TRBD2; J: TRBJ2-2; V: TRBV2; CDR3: ASGLAGNTGELF
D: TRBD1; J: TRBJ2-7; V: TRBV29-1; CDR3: SVDAAGGSEQY
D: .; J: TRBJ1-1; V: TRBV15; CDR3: ATSRDQATLLRLGTEAF
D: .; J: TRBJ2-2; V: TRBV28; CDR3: ASSPTGKNTGELF
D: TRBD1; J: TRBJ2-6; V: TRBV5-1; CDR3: ASRWTGDSGANVLT
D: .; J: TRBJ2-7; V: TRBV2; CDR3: ASSVDIAYEQY
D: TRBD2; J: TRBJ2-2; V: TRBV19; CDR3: ASSFLAGDTGELF
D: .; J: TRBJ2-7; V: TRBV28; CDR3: ASSSYGGSSYEQY
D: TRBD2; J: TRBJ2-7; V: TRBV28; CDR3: ASRTTRFPGGASTVGQY
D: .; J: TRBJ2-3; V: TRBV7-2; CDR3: ASSLDPVPDTQY
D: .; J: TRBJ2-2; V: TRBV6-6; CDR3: ASSWQSLAGELF
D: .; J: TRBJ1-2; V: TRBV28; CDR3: ASSLFGMSYGYT
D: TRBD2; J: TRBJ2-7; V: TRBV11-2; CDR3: ASSLDRGGRFYYEQY
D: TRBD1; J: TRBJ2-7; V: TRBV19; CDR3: ASSIRRQGAGEQY
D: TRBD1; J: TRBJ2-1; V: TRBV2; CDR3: ASRGTGVVDEQF
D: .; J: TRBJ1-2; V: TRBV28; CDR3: ASSLPPNYGYT
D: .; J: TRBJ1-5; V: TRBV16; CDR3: ASSQFQGNQPQH
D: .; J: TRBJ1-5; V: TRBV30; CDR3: AWSAQGGNQPQH
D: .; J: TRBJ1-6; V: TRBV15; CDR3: ATSFSPQGLKNSPLH